This paragraph reports one T cell receptor beta chain. Trimming pared 4 bases from V and 4 bases from J, leaving 10 bases between. The CDR3 spans 13 residues. CDR1 and CDR2 from the germline V gene are LNHDA and SQIVND (reference sequence). The assay was immunoSEQ multiplex PCR, and TCRdb's table has in-frame clones only and misses some. The sample has fewer than 150,000 clones, about 90% seen once. This specimen comes from a study of blood T cell repertoires in COVID-19. Overall study context: Collection of acute and convalescent COVID-19 samples took place in the United States, Italy and Spain.

Sequencing input: peripheral blood. This sequence was found in a human donor in a cohort sampled during active COVID-19. The chain employs TRBV19 and TRBJ1-1; D perhaps matches TRBD1 (5 bases). CDR3 coding DNA: TGTGCCAGTAGTACTCAGGGAAGCACTGAAGCTTTCTTT. This codes for CASSTQGSTEAFF.